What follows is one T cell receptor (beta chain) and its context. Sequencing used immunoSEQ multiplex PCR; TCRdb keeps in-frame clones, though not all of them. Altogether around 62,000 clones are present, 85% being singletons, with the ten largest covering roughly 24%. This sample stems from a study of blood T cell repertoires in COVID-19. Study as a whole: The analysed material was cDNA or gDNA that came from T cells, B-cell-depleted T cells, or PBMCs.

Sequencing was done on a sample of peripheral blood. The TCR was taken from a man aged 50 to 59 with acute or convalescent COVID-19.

The CDR3 nucleotides read TGTGCCAGCAGTTACTCGCCGACACCTAACTATGGCTACACCTTC. This codes for CASSYSPTPNYGYTF. The V gene is TRBV6-6, the J gene TRBJ1-2; D is undetermined. Trimming left V 0 bases short and J 0 bases short, with 8 bases between. Germline V gene data show CDR1 as MNHNY and CDR2 as SVGAGI (reference sequence). The CDR3 totals 15 residues.